A selection of T cell receptor beta chains follows, all from one sample in a study of CXCR3-negative and CXCR3-positive naive CD8 T cells. TCRdb reprocessed the 5' RACE reads, with one entry per CDR3 protein and no DNA. This listing includes around 150,000 distinct CDR3 sequences. Sequences were obtained from naive CXCR3+ CD8+ T cells from blood. The receptors stem from a human donor in good health. Some clones in this sample may be carry-over from other donors' samples. The CDR3 runs from the conserved cysteine through the conserved F or W. The order of the fields is J gene, V gene, CDR3 protein.

TRBJ2-1 | TRBV4-1 | CASSQETIYNEQLF
TRBJ2-7 | TRBV4-1 | CASSHSTSGMYEQYF
TRBJ1-6 | TRBV7-6 | CASSPTPGINSPLHF
TRBJ2-2 | TRBV14 | CASSQDVAGQPWELFF
TRBJ2-5 | TRBV7-9 | CASRLGTETQYF
TRBJ2-7 | TRBV7-9 | CASSFSGTGFEQYF
TRBJ2-1 | TRBV28 | CASSPNLAEGLDEQFF
TRBJ1-1 | TRBV20-1 | CSARDRDRVVTEAFF
TRBJ1-5 | TRBV4-1 | CASSQDWGTSNQPQHF
TRBJ2-2 | TRBV6-2/TRBV6-3 | CASSYSNLPGELFF
TRBJ2-4 | TRBV7-8 | CASSQGGRNIQYF
TRBJ1-4 | TRBV30 | CAWSGTPGGEKLFF
TRBJ2-5 | TRBV29-1 | CSVATQGPETQYF
TRBJ2-1 | TRBV30 | CAWSAGWNNEQFF
TRBJ2-1 | TRBV3-1 | CASSQERGLAGGRFDNEQFF
TRBJ1-1 | TRBV27 | CASSPGDRGNEAFF
TRBJ2-1 | TRBV7-8 | CASCLGGIYCEQFF
TRBJ2-3 | TRBV19 | CASSSIAWGPTDTQYF
TRBJ2-7 | TRBV7-3 | CASSLNPNYEQYF
TRBJ2-5 | TRBV29-1 | CSVRTGAYGQETQYF
TRBJ2-3 | TRBV12-3/TRBV12-4 | CASSFLDTQYF
TRBJ1-4 | TRBV12-3/TRBV12-4 | CASSPVWGGSEKLFF
TRBJ1-2 | TRBV5-1 | CASSSETGFSYGYTF
TRBJ2-1 | TRBV27 | CASSSMDRSSYNEQFF
TRBJ2-2 | TRBV6-5 | CASSSPGLAGAANTGELFF
TRBJ2-1 | TRBV27 | CAISPDYSNEQFF
TRBJ2-3 | TRBV12-3/TRBV12-4 | CASHPGGIADTQYF
TRBJ2-1 | TRBV4-1 | CASSQAFPGRGNEQFF
TRBJ2-7 | TRBV29-1 | CSVGTVSYEQYF
TRBJ1-1 | TRBV29-1 | CSGEGDTEAFF
TRBJ2-7 | TRBV6-1 | CASSVEGDPQYEQYF
TRBJ1-3 | TRBV5-1 | CASSLEGFEAFSGNTIYF
TRBJ1-1 | TRBV15 | CATRRGVNTEAFF